This T cell receptor (beta chain) came from a study of Ad26.COV2.S vaccination and SARS-CoV-2 variants. The treatment denotes: roughly 20 received Ad26.COV2.S at low or high dose, single or two shots; several received placebo; per-sample allocation not given. All samples were drawn on day 63, counting from the first vaccine or placebo injection. The assay was immunoSEQ multiplex PCR, and TCRdb's table has in-frame clones only and misses some. This sample has more than 400,000 clones; over 80% occur once, and the top ten carry 1.5% to 2%. CDR1 and CDR2 (germline): SGHAT, FQNNGV. The CDR3 extends over 16 amino acids. Trimming at V came to 0 bases and at J to 3 bases, leaving 5 bases not matched to a gene.

This receptor was taken from a person between 18 and 65 years old who received the Ad26.COV2.S COVID-19 vaccine or a placebo. The V call is TRBV11-2, the J call TRBJ2-3; 8 positions agree with TRBD2. The sample in question was peripheral blood, obtained in a trial of Ad26.COV2.S vaccine versus placebo. CDR3 DNA sequence: TGTGCCAGCAGCTTAGATTATGGACTAGCAACAGATACGCAGTATTTT. Translation: CASSLDYGLATDTQYF.